This T cell receptor beta chain stems from a study of blood T cell repertoires in COVID-19. The overall study: The analysed material was cDNA or gDNA that came from T cells, B-cell-depleted T cells, or PBMCs.

The CDR3 runs 15 residues. CDR1 and CDR2 (germline): ENHRY, SYGVKD. The V and J ends lost 4 bases and 6 bases, in that order; junction bases with no gene match: 4. The assay was immunoSEQ multiplex PCR, and TCRdb's table has in-frame clones only and misses some. This sample has roughly 150,000 clones; about 89% occur once, and the top ten carry about 3%. The receptor's source is a man in his sixties with acute or convalescent COVID-19. The sample consisted of peripheral blood. This chain uses TRBV10-3 with TRBJ1-6; 9 nucleotides agree with TRBD1. CDR3 region: CAISGEGQGNSPLHF. The CDR3 nucleotides read TGTGCCATCAGTGGCGAGGGACAGGGTAATTCACCCCTCCACTTT.